This is a list of T cell receptor beta chains from one sample in a study of cytotoxic CD8 clonotypes in ibrutinib-treated CLL. TCRdb keeps only in-frame clones here, not all; method: immunoSEQ multiplex PCR. The data contain around 97,000 clones, roughly 80% of them singletons. This specimen was PBMCs, taken after 12 months of ibrutinib treatment. All receptors come from a human donor with chronic lymphocytic leukemia. Each CDR3 is given with its conserved first and last residue. The order of the fields is V gene, clone size, J gene, D gene, CDR3 DNA, CDR3 protein. D genes are given only for firm matches. Size values are once, few and many counts, or a class for expanded clones, and some rows have none.

V: TRBV7-3; size: NA; J: TRBJ2-1; D: NA; DNA: TGTGCCAGCAGCTTTTCTCTGGGGAGTTATGGGTTAAATGAGCAGTTCTTC; CDR3: CASSFSLGSYGLNEQFF
V: TRBV5-1; size: NA; J: TRBJ2-6; D: NA; DNA: TGCGCCAGCAGGGACCAGGAATTCCTCTCTGGGGCCAACGTCCTGACTTTC; CDR3: CASRDQEFLSGANVLTF
V: TRBV11-2; size: NA; J: TRBJ2-3; D: NA; DNA: TGTGCCAGCAGGGGGGTTCTTGTCACAGATACGCAGTATTTT; CDR3: CASRGVLVTDTQYF
V: TRBV5-1; size: NA; J: TRBJ1-2; D: NA; DNA: TGCGCCAGCAGCTTGGGGCAGGGGATGGCTAACTATGGCTACACCTTC; CDR3: CASSLGQGMANYGYTF
V: TRBV12-5; size: NA; J: TRBJ1-1; D: NA; DNA: TGTGCTAGTGGTTCGGGGGACTGGGATTCCACGGCGAACACTGAAGCTTTCTTT; CDR3: CASGSGDWDSTANTEAFF
V: TRBV7-2; size: NA; J: TRBJ1-2; D: NA; DNA: TGTGCCAGCAGCTTAGCGCCACAGGGTTCTTATGGCTACACCTTC; CDR3: CASSLAPQGSYGYTF
V: TRBV9; size: few; J: TRBJ2-7; D: NA; DNA: TGTGCCAGCAGCCCACGTCCAAGCTACGAGCAGTACTTC; CDR3: CASSPRPSYEQYF
V: TRBV7-2; size: NA; J: TRBJ2-1; D: NA; DNA: TGTGCCAGCAGCTTAGAGGGGCCTATGGGTGAGCAGTTCTTC; CDR3: CASSLEGPMGEQFF
V: TRBV29-1; size: NA; J: TRBJ2-7; D: TRBD1; DNA: TGCAGCATCCGGGACAGGAGCTACGAGCAGTACTTC; CDR3: CSIRDRSYEQYF
V: TRBV5-4; size: NA; J: TRBJ2-4; D: NA; DNA: TGTGCCAGCAGCCCGGGGGCGCTAGCCAAAAACATTCAGTACTTC; CDR3: CASSPGALAKNIQYF
V: TRBV9; size: many; J: TRBJ1-2; D: TRBD1; DNA: TGTGCCAGCAGCCCGGGGACAGGGCTCTATGGCTACACCTTC; CDR3: CASSPGTGLYGYTF
V: TRBV4-2; size: NA; J: TRBJ2-7; D: TRBD1; DNA: TGTGCCAGTAAACCGGGACAGGGGGTGAGCTACGAGCAGTACTTC; CDR3: CASKPGQGVSYEQYF
V: TRBV11-2; size: NA; J: TRBJ1-2; D: NA; DNA: TGTGCCAGCAGCTCCTCGAACGGAGTGCCAACCTTC; CDR3: CASSSSNGVPTF
V: TRBV30; size: NA; J: TRBJ1-2; D: TRBD1; DNA: TGTGCCTGGAGTGCGGACAGGGGAGTGGCCACTGGCTACACCTTC; CDR3: CAWSADRGVATGYTF
V: TRBV6-5; size: NA; J: TRBJ1-5; D: TRBD1; DNA: TGTGCCAGCAGCGCCTCTGGACAGGTTAAGCAGCCCCAGCATTTT; CDR3: CASSASGQVKQPQHF
V: TRBV6-6; size: NA; J: TRBJ1-6; D: NA; DNA: TGTGCCAGCAGTGAGGCGGAGGGGATAAGGTCACCCCTCCACTTT; CDR3: CASSEAEGIRSPLHF
V: TRBV30; size: once; J: TRBJ1-4; D: NA; DNA: TGTGCCTGGAGAGGGGCTAAAAATGAAAAACTGTTTTTT; CDR3: CAWRGAKNEKLFF
V: TRBV7-2; size: once; J: TRBJ2-5; D: TRBD2; DNA: TGTGCCAGCAGCTTGAACGGGGGGGAGTTAGGAGAGACCCAGTACTTC; CDR3: CASSLNGGELGETQYF
V: TRBV18; size: NA; J: TRBJ1-4; D: NA; DNA: TGTGCCAGCTCACCTTGGGGAGGCAATGAAAAACTGTTTTTT; CDR3: CASSPWGGNEKLFF
V: TRBV5-8; size: once; J: TRBJ2-3; D: NA; DNA: TGTGCCAGCAGCGGACGTAGTCGGGGCACAGATACGCAGTATTTT; CDR3: CASSGRSRGTDTQYF
V: TRBV9; size: NA; J: TRBJ2-7; D: NA; DNA: TGTGCCAGCAGCTCAGTGGGGTCGTCCTACGAGCAGTACTTC; CDR3: CASSSVGSSYEQYF
V: TRBV19; size: NA; J: TRBJ1-1; D: TRBD1; DNA: TGTGCCAGTAGTTGGACAGGGGGCGGCACTGAAGCTTTCTTT; CDR3: CASSWTGGGTEAFF
V: TRBV6-4; size: few; J: TRBJ2-2; D: NA; DNA: TGTGCCAGCAGTGCTAGTCTTTCCGGGGAGCTGTTTTTT; CDR3: CASSASLSGELFF
V: TRBV9; size: NA; J: TRBJ2-5; D: NA; DNA: TGTGCCAGCAGCGTTGCCCTTGGCAGTGGAGAGACCCAGTACTTC; CDR3: CASSVALGSGETQYF
V: TRBV7-8; size: NA; J: TRBJ1-1; D: TRBD1; DNA: TGTGCCAGCAGCCCACCATCGACAGGGTGGGCCACTGAAGCTTTCTTT; CDR3: CASSPPSTGWATEAFF
V: TRBV30; size: NA; J: TRBJ1-2; D: NA; DNA: TGTGCCCGTTTGAATCGGGGGCTAGCTAACTATGGCTACACCTTC; CDR3: CARLNRGLANYGYTF
V: TRBV5-6; size: NA; J: TRBJ2-7; D: NA; DNA: TGTGCCAGCAGCTCTTACACCGAGCAGTACTTC; CDR3: CASSSYTEQYF
V: TRBV6-1; size: NA; J: TRBJ1-5; D: NA; DNA: TGTGCCAGCAAATCTATGGATCAGCCCCAGCATTTT; CDR3: CASKSMDQPQHF
V: TRBV10-3; size: NA; J: TRBJ2-3; D: NA; DNA: TGTGCCATCAGCCCTAGAGGGGATACGCAGTATTTT; CDR3: CAISPRGDTQYF
V: TRBV5-1; size: NA; J: TRBJ1-1; D: NA; DNA: TGCGCCAGCAGCTTGGCGGGCAGGGAGAACACTGAAGCTTTCTTT; CDR3: CASSLAGRENTEAFF
V: TRBV7-2; size: NA; J: TRBJ2-2; D: NA; DNA: TGTGCCAGCAGCCCTCGCAACACCGGGGAGCTGTTTTTT; CDR3: CASSPRNTGELFF
V: TRBV11-1; size: NA; J: TRBJ1-1; D: NA; DNA: TGTGCCAGCAGCAGCCAAGGCACTGAAGCTTTCTTT; CDR3: CASSSQGTEAFF
V: TRBV18; size: NA; J: TRBJ1-2; D: NA; DNA: TGTGCCAGCTCACCTACCGACAGCTATGGCTACACCTTC; CDR3: CASSPTDSYGYTF
V: TRBV5-1; size: NA; J: TRBJ2-7; D: NA; DNA: TGCGCCAGCAGCTTCAACAGTGGCACCTACGAGCAGTACTTC; CDR3: CASSFNSGTYEQYF
V: TRBV7-2; size: NA; J: TRBJ1-6; D: TRBD1; DNA: TGTGCCAGCAGCTTAACGGGTGGACAGGGAGAGTCACCCCTCCACTTT; CDR3: CASSLTGGQGESPLHF
V: TRBV7-3; size: NA; J: TRBJ2-7; D: NA; DNA: TGTGCCAGCAGTCCCAGGGTAGACTCCTACGAGCAGTACTTC; CDR3: CASSPRVDSYEQYF
V: TRBV5-4; size: once; J: TRBJ2-4; D: TRBD1; DNA: TGTGCCAGCAGCTCGAAACAGGACAGGGACAAAAACATTCAGTACTTC; CDR3: CASSSKQDRDKNIQYF
V: TRBV27; size: NA; J: TRBJ2-7; D: NA; DNA: TGTGCCAGCAGTCCTGGACCACCCTACGAGCAGTACTTC; CDR3: CASSPGPPYEQYF
V: TRBV19; size: NA; J: TRBJ1-2; D: NA; DNA: TGTGCCAGTAGTACCAGGGGAGGTCGTGGCTACACCTTC; CDR3: CASSTRGGRGYTF
V: TRBV5-4; size: few; J: TRBJ1-6; D: TRBD1; DNA: TGTGCCAGCAGCCGAAACAGGGGACCCAGCGCTGAAATGGATTCACCCCTCCACTTT; CDR3: CASSRNRGPSAEMDSPLHF
V: TRBV5-1; size: NA; J: TRBJ2-3; D: NA; DNA: TGCGCCAGCAGCTGGGGGGTAATCGATGGAGGAATAGCGAGCACAGATACGCAGTATTTT; CDR3: CASSWGVIDGGIASTDTQYF
V: TRBV7-2; size: NA; J: TRBJ2-2; D: TRBD2; DNA: TGTGCCAGCAGAGCGGGGGGGCCGTTGAGCGGCAACACCGGGGAGCTGTTTTTT; CDR3: CASRAGGPLSGNTGELFF
V: TRBV19; size: NA; J: TRBJ2-3; D: NA; DNA: TGTGCCAGTAGGGCTACCGGGCAGGGGACAGATACGCAGTATTTT; CDR3: CASRATGQGTDTQYF
V: TRBV4-1; size: NA; J: TRBJ2-7; D: NA; DNA: TGCGCCAGCAGCCAAGCCGATCGAGGGCACGAGCAGTACTTC; CDR3: CASSQADRGHEQYF
V: TRBV7-9; size: NA; J: TRBJ2-5; D: NA; DNA: TGTGCCAGCAGCACAGGACAGCTGGAGACCCAGTACTTC; CDR3: CASSTGQLETQYF